The 15 T cell receptor beta chains given below trace back to one sample, sequenced in a study of blood T cell repertoires in COVID-19. Profiling relied on immunoSEQ multiplex PCR, and the TCRdb table lists in-frame clones only, not all of them. Of over 70,000 clones in the sample, around 80% are singletons; the top ten hold more than 9%. The specimen sequenced was peripheral blood. The receptors come from a man aged 55 to 70 with acute or convalescent COVID-19.

The V call is TRBV9, the J call TRBJ2-7, with 7 bases that match TRBD1. V was clipped by 4 bases and J by 7 bases; unmatched bases: 8. The CDR3 sequence is 13 residues long. CDR1 and CDR2 (germline): SGDLS, YYNGEE. CDR3 region: CASSPRQGREQYF. In nucleotides, the CDR3 is TGTGCCAGCAGCCCCCGACAGGGTCGGGAGCAGTACTTC.

This sequence joins TRBV29-1 and TRBJ2-6; unclear D gene. CDR1 and CDR2 (germline): SQVTM, ANQGSEA. V lost 3 bases to trimming and J lost 2 bases, with 11 bases between them. This CDR3 comprises 15 residues. CDR3 bases: TGCAGCGTTGAGGTGGCGGCGGCTGGGGCCAACGTCCTGACTTTC. The encoded protein is CSVEVAAAGANVLTF. Together with reference TRBV29-1 and TRBJ2-6, the CDR3 gives the full variable domain: SAVISQKPSRDICQRGTSLTIQCQVDSQVTMMFWYRQQPGQSLTLIATANQGSEATYESGFVIDKFPISRPNLTFSTLTVSNMSPEDSSIYLCSVEVAAAGANVLTFGAGSRLTVL.

The chain links TRBV27 to TRBJ1-2; 8 bases map to TRBD1. The junction had 6 bases not matched to a gene; V was cut back by 6 bases and J by 3 bases. Germline lookup yields CDR1 MNHEY and CDR2 SMNVEV (reference sequence). The CDR3 is 14 residues long. Here the CDR3 reads CASRRQGADYGYTF. In DNA form, the CDR3 reads TGTGCCAGCAGACGTCAGGGGGCGGACTATGGCTACACCTTC.

The chain recombines TRBV2 with TRBJ1-3; D is uncertain. Deletions cut 3 bases from V and 3 bases from J, with 6 bases between. Germline values: CDR1 SNHLY, CDR2 FYNNEI. There are 13 residues in the CDR3. In DNA form, the CDR3 reads TGTGCCAGCAGTGACGAGTTTGGAAACACCATATATTTT. Residues: CASSDEFGNTIYF.

CDR3 sequence reads: CATATGPGGYTF. The CDR3 coding sequence is TGTGCCACCGCGACAGGGCCGGGGGGCTACACCTTC. The chain recombines TRBV12-3 or TRBV12-4 with TRBJ1-2; the match to TRBD1 covers 7 bases. This CDR3 spans 12 amino acids. Unmatched junction bases numbered 10, after V lost 10 bases and J lost 8 bases.

The gene calls are TRBV3-1 (or the pseudogene TRBV3-2) and TRBJ2-5; 8 bases are a match to TRBD2. The CDR3 spans 15 residues. CDR1 is LGHDT, CDR2 YNNKEL, per germline (reference sequence). The V gene end was trimmed by 0 bases and the J gene end by 4 bases; junction bases not matched to a gene: 4. For the CDR3, the DNA is TGTGCCAGCAGCCAAGATGGTCTAGCGGGAGAGACCCAGTACTTC. Translated, it gives CASSQDGLAGETQYF.

The chain is built from TRBV7-6 and TRBJ2-3; 7 positions agree with TRBD2. V dropped 1 base and J dropped 4; count of bases not matched to a gene: 8. The CDR3 is 16 residues long. Looked up from germline, CDR1 is SGHVS and CDR2 is FNYEAQ. The CDR3 DNA is TGTGCCAGCAGCTTAGAGAATAACCGGGGGGCAGATACGCAGTATTTT. It specifies CASSLENNRGADTQYF. Drawing the rest from reference TRBV7-6 and TRBJ2-3, the complete variable domain is GAGVSQSPRYKVTKRGQDVALRCDPISGHVSLYWYRQALGQGPEFLTYFNYEAQQDKSGLPNDRFSAERPEGSISTLTIQRTEQRDSAMYRCASSLENNRGADTQYFGPGTRLTVL.

This clone has only a few counts. The rearrangement uses TRBV5-1 and TRBJ1-2; 7 bases align to TRBD1. Germline trimming cut 0 bases from V and 6 bases from J; bases unmatched to any gene: 17. The CDR3 has 18 amino acids. The germline CDR1 and CDR2 sequences are SGHRS and YFSETQ. The CDR3 coding sequence is TGCGCCAGCAGCTTGGAAATTGTCAGGGGGGACCTAGGGAATGGCTACACCTTC. Amino acid sequence: CASSLEIVRGDLGNGYTF.

This chain connects TRBV28 to TRBJ2-3; D may be TRBD2 (6 bases). The germline gives CDR1 MDHEN, CDR2 SYDVKM. Trimming removed 10 bases from V and 2 bases from J, with 13 bases in between. The CDR3 covers 13 residues. CDR3 sequence: CANSGSNTDTQYF. The CDR3 nucleotides read TGTGCCAATTCCGGGAGCAACACAGATACGCAGTATTTT.

The chain recombines TRBV28 with TRBJ1-2; D is ambiguous. V was shortened by 7 bases and J by 4 bases, with 13 bases between the two germline ends. Germline V gene sequence: CDR1 MDHEN, CDR2 SYDVKM. CDR3 length: 13 residues. The CDR3 DNA follows: TGTGCCAGCATCCGCCACCAGGCCTATGGCTACACCTTC. This codes for CASIRHQAYGYTF.

The chain links TRBV7-9 to TRBJ1-5; the match to TRBD1 covers 9 bases. Germline assignment: CDR1 SEHNR and CDR2 FQNEAQ (reference sequence). Trimming at V came to 4 bases and at J to 2 bases, leaving 0 bases not matched to a gene. This CDR3 spans 14 amino acids. CDR3 nucleotide sequence: TGTGCCAGCAGCTGGGACAGGGGCAATCAGCCCCAGCATTTT. Its translation: CASSWDRGNQPQHF.

The chain uses TRBV28 and TRBJ2-1; D unresolved. The CDR3 loop spans 11 amino acids. Trimming removed 8 bases from V and 4 bases from J, with 6 bases in between. CDR1 and CDR2 (germline): MDHEN, SYDVKM. The CDR3 sequence: CASSRYNEQFF. DNA of the CDR3: TGTGCCAGCTCGAGGTACAATGAGCAGTTCTTC. Together with reference TRBV28 and TRBJ2-1, the CDR3 gives the full variable domain: DVKVTQSSRYLVKRTGEKVFLECVQDMDHENMFWYRQDPGLGLRLIYFSYDVKMKEKGDIPEGYSVSREKKERFSLILESASTNQTSMYLCASSRYNEQFFGPGTRLTVL.

J is TRBJ1-2 and V is TRBV3-1 (or the pseudogene TRBV3-2); TRBD1 agrees at 7 bases. Germline values: CDR1 LGHDT, CDR2 YNNKEL (reference sequence). Trimming at V came to 1 base and at J to 3 bases, leaving 8 bases not matched to a gene. CDR3 length equals 16 residues. The CDR3 nucleotides read TGTGCCAGCAGCCAAGGCGCCGGACAGGCCGACTATGGCTACACCTTC. It yields the protein CASSQGAGQADYGYTF.

On this clone itself: The identical CDR3 is also encoded by other nucleotide sequences in the sample. V is TRBV7-2 and J is TRBJ2-5; 9 bases match TRBD1. The CDR3 length is 14 residues. Germline V gives CDR1 SGHTA, CDR2 FQGNSA. J gave up 2 bases and V 6 bases, and 4 bases lay outside the gene matches. The CDR3, as DNA: TGTGCCAGCAGTCCAGACAGGGGGCAAGAGACCCAGTACTTC. Protein product: CASSPDRGQETQYF.

The V call is TRBV23-1, the J call TRBJ2-7, with D perhaps TRBD2 (6 bases). TRBV23-1 falls under the ORF class, with uncertain function. The CDR3 contains 17 residues. With 4 bases removed from V and 1 base from J, the gap between germline ends came to 20 bases. The DNA of the CDR3 is TGCGCCAGCAGTCCCCCCCGGCGGGGACCTCTGTCCTACGAGCAGTACTTC. Amino acid sequence: CASSPPRRGPLSYEQYF.